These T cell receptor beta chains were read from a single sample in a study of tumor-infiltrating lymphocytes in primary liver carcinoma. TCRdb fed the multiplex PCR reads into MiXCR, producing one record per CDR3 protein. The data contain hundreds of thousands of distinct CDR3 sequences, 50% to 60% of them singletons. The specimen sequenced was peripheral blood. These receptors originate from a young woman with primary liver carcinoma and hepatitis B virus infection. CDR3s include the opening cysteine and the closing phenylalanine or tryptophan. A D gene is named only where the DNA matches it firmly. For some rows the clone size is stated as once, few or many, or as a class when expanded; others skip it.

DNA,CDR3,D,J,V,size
TGTGCCAGCAGCCAAGTCCCGGAGGGCGTCAATGAGCAGTTCTTC,CASSQVPEGVNEQFF,.,TRBJ2-1,TRBV4-2,few
TGTGTCAGCAGCTTGACTGGGGCAAGCAATGAGCAGTTCTTC,CVSSLTGASNEQFF,.,TRBJ2-1,TRBV7-9,.
TGTGCCAGCAGCTTAGGGTGGGTCCAAGGAGCCACTGAAGCTTTCTTT,CASSLGWVQGATEAFF,.,TRBJ1-1,TRBV7-9,few
TGTGCCAGCAGCCAATTGGTTTCCTACAATGAGCAGTTCTTC,CASSQLVSYNEQFF,.,TRBJ2-1,TRBV11-1,many
TGTGCCAGCAACTTAGTATGGGCCGCTGGAAACACCATATATTTT,CASNLVWAAGNTIYF,.,TRBJ1-3,TRBV11-2,.
TGCAGCGTTCTCCGCAACTACGAGCAGTACTTC,CSVLRNYEQYF,.,TRBJ2-7,TRBV29-1,many
TGTGCCAGCACTTGGCTTGCGGCGATTAGCACAGATACGCAGTATTTT,CASTWLAAISTDTQYF,.,TRBJ2-3,TRBV11-2,.
TGTGCCAACAGCTTACAGGTGTACGAGCGGTACTTC,CANSLQVYERYF,.,TRBJ2-7,TRBV11-2,.
TGTGCTAGCATCTTAAGGTTTGCTAGCGGGAGCAATGAGCAGTTCTTC,CASILRFASGSNEQFF,TRBD2,TRBJ2-1,TRBV11-2,.
TGTGTCAGCAGCTCCCGTCGCGCTAGGGGACTAGTGGTAGCTCACACCGGGGAGCTGTTTTTT,CVSSSRRARGLVVAHTGELFF,TRBD2,TRBJ2-2,TRBV13,.
TGCGCCAGCAGCTGGTCGGACGAGCAGTACTTC,CASSWSDEQYF,.,TRBJ2-7,TRBV5-1,.
TGTACCAGCAGTCTCTCCTGGACTAGCGGGAGCTTGGGGGTCCAAGAGACCCAGTACTTC,CTSSLSWTSGSLGVQETQYF,TRBD2,TRBJ2-5,TRBV6-8,.
TGTGCCAGCAGTGAAGAGTGGTGGAGGGGGGCTGAGCAGTTCTTC,CASSEEWWRGAEQFF,.,TRBJ2-1,TRBV6-1,.
TGTGCCAGCAGCCTACAAAGGACAGCCCAAAGATATAATTCACCCCTCCACTTT,CASSLQRTAQRYNSPLHF,.,TRBJ1-6,TRBV7-9,.
TGTGCCATCAGTGATCATCTCGGGTCCTCGGGCTACGAGCAGTACTTC,CAISDHLGSSGYEQYF,.,TRBJ2-7,TRBV10-3,.
TGTGCCAGCAGCCTCGGGAGCTACGGGCAGTACTTC,CASSLGSYGQYF,.,TRBJ2-7,TRBV11-2,.
TGCAGCGTTGTTCGACAGGGGGCGCGACCGTCGTACGAGCAGTACTTC,CSVVRQGARPSYEQYF,TRBD1,TRBJ2-7,TRBV29-1,.